Described below is a single T cell receptor (beta chain) sequence and its context. These data belong to a study of CD4 and CD8 cells across lung adenocarcinoma regions. TCRdb ran MiXCR on the PCR reads and lists one entry per CDR3 protein. Of fewer than 20,000 distinct CDR3 sequences listed, approximately 47% were seen once; the top ten hold 45% to 60%. Localized lung adenocarcinoma, a non-small cell lung cancer, affected the donors. CDR3 length equals 14 residues. Trimming took 2 bases from V and 5 from J, leaving 11 bases between them. Germline-derived CDR1 and CDR2 are MNHEY and SMNVEV (reference sequence).

The TCR was taken from a female donor with lung adenocarcinoma. The CD4 and CD8 labels of this study may be unreliable. The chain carries TRBV27 and TRBJ2-3, with D possibly matching TRBD1 (5 bases). Sequences were obtained from CD8+ T cells from the center of a lung tumor. CDR3 region: CASSLERGGDTQYF. The CDR3 nucleotides are TGTGCCAGCAGTTTAGAAAGGGGTGGAGATACGCAGTATTTT.